One and the same sample provided the 3 T cell receptor beta chains below, sequenced in a study of CD8 T cells in Susac syndrome. A quantity of about 0.5 to 1 ug RNA underwent reverse transcription using random hexamers. TCRdb re-called the immunoSEQ multiplex PCR reads with MiXCR, one entry per CDR3 protein. The table lists about 140,000 distinct CDR3 sequences, nearly 95% of them singletons. Source material: CD8+ T cells from PBMCs. The receptors here all came from a human donor in good health.

V and J are TRBV19 and TRBJ2-7; D unclear. The CDR3 length is 16 residues. V lost 4 bases and J 2 bases, leaving 18 bases between the germline ends. Germline CDR1 and CDR2: LNHDA and SQIVND (reference sequence). The CDR3 nucleotides read TGTGCCAGTAGTACCTACTTTGACTTGAAAACCTACGAGCAGTACTTC. This sequence encodes CASSTYFDLKTYEQYF.

The chain combines TRBV27 with TRBJ2-5; tentatively, D is TRBD1 (5 bases). The CDR3 consists of 14 residues. CDR1 and CDR2 from the germline V gene are MNHEY and SMNVEV (reference sequence). Trimming stripped 3 bases from V and 5 bases from J, with 13 bases between. The CDR3 region is CASSFSGQLETQYF. As DNA, the CDR3 is TGTGCCAGCAGTTTCTCTGGACAATTGGAGACCCAGTACTTC.

The rearrangement links TRBV30 to TRBJ1-1, with a tentative D call TRBD1 (5 bases). The CDR3 spans 12 residues. V lost 0 bases and J lost 6, with 8 bases in between. Germline V gene data show CDR1 as GTSNPN and CDR2 as SVGIG (reference sequence). CDR3 sequence reads: CAWSVTGAEAFF. As DNA, the CDR3 is TGTGCCTGGAGTGTAACGGGGGCTGAAGCTTTCTTT.